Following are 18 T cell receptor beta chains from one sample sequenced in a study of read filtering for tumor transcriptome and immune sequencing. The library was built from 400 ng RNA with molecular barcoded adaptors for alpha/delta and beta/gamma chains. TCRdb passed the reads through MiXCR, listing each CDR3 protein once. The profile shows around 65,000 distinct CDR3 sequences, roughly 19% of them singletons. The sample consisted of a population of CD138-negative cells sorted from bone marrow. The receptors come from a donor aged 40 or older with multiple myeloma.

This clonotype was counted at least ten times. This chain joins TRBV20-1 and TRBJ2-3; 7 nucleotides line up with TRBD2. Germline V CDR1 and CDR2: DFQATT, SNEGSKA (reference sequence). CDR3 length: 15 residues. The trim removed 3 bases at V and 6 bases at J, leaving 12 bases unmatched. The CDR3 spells CSARNSGQVRDTQYF. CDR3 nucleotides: TGCAGTGCTAGGAATAGCGGGCAAGTCAGGGATACGCAGTATTTT.

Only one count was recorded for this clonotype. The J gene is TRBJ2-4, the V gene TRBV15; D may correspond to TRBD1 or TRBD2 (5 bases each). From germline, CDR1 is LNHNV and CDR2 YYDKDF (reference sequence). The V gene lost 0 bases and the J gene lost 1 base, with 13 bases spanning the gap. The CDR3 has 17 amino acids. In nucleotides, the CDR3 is TGTGCCACCAGCAGAGATCCCCCAGGGACGGCCAAAAACATTCAGTACTTC. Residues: CATSRDPPGTAKNIQYF. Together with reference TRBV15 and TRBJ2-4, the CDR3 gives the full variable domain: DAMVIQNPRYQVTQFGKPVTLSCSQTLNHNVMYWYQQKSSQAPKLLFHYYDKDFNNEADTPDNFQSRRPNTSFCFLDIRSPGLGDTAMYLCATSRDPPGTAKNIQYFGAGTRLSVL.

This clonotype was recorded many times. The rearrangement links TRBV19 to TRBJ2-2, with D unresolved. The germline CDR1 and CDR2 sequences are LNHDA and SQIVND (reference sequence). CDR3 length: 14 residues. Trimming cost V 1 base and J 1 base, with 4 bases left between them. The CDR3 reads CASSIGRNTGELFF. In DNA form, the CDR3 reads TGTGCCAGTAGTATAGGCAGGAACACCGGGGAGCTGTTTTTT. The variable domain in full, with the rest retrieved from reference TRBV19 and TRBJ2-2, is DGGITQSPKYLFRKEGQNVTLSCEQNLNHDAMYWYRQDPGQGLRLIYYSQIVNDFQKGDIAEGYSVSREKKESFPLTVTSAQKNPTAFYLCASSIGRNTGELFFGEGSRLTVL.

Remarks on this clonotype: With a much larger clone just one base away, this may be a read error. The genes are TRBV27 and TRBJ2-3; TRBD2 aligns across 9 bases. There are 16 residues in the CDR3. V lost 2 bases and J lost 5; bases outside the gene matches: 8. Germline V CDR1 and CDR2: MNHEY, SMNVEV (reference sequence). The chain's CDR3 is CASSLGTGGGEDTQYF. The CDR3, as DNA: TGTGCCAGCAGTTTAGGGACTGGCGGGGGGGAAGATACGCAGTATTTT.

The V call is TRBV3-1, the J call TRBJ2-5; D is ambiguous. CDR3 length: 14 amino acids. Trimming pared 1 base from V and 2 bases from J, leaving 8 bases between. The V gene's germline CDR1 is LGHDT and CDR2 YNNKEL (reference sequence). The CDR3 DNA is TGTGCCAGCAGCCAAGGCGCGCGACAAGAGACCCAGTACTTC. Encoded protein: CASSQGARQETQYF.

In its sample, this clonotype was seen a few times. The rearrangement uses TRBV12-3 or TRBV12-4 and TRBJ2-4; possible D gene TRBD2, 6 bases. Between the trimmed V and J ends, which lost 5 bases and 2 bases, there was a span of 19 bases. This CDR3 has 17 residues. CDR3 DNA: TGTGCCAGCAGTCCGATGATGGGGAGGAATCCCAAAAACATTCAGTACTTC. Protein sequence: CASSPMMGRNPKNIQYF.

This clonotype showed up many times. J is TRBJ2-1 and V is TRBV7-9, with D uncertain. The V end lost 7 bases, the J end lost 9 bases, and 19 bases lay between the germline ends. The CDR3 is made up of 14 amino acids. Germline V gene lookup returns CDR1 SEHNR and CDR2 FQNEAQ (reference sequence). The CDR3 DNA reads TGTGCCAGCATCCCTTCAAGCCCGCGGAGTGAGCAGTTCTTC. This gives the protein CASIPSSPRSEQFF.

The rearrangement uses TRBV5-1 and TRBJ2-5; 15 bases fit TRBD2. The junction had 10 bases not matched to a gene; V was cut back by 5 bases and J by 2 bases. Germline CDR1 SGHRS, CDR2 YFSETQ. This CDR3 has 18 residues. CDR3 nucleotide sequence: TGCGCCAGCAGTTCACCGGGACTAGCGGGAGGTAGACAAGAGACCCAGTACTTC. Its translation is CASSSPGLAGGRQETQYF. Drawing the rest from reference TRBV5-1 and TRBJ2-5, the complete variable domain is KAGVTQTPRYLIKTRGQQVTLSCSPISGHRSVSWYQQTPGQGLQFLFEYFSETQRNKGNFPGRFSGRQFSNSRSEMNVSTLELGDSALYLCASSSPGLAGGRQETQYFGPGTRLLVL.

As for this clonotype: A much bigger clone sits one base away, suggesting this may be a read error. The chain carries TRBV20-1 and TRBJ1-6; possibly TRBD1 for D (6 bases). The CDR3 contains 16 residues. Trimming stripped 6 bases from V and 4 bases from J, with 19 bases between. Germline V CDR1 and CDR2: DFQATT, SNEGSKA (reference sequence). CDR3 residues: CSAKDRPTNYNSPLHF. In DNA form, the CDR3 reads TGCAGTGCCAAAGACAGGCCGACTAATTATAATTCACCCCTCCACTTT.

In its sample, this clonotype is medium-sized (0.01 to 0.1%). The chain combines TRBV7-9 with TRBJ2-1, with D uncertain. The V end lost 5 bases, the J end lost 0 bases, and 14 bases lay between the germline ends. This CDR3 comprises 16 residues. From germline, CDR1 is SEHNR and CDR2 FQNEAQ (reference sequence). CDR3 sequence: CASSPQIVSSYNEQFF. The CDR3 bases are TGTGCCAGCAGCCCCCAAATAGTGAGCTCCTACAATGAGCAGTTCTTC.

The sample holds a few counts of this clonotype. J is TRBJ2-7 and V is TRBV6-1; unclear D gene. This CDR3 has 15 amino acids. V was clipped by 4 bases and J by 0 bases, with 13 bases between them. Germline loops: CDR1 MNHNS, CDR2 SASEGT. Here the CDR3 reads CASSAPAWVSYEQYF. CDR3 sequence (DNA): TGTGCCAGCAGTGCCCCTGCCTGGGTCTCCTACGAGCAGTACTTC.

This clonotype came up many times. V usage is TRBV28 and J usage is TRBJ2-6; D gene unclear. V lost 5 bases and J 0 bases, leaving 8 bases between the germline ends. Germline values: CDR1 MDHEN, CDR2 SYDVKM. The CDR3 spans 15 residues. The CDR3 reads CASSAWVSGANVLTF. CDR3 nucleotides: TGTGCCAGCAGTGCTTGGGTCTCTGGGGCCAACGTCCTGACTTTC.

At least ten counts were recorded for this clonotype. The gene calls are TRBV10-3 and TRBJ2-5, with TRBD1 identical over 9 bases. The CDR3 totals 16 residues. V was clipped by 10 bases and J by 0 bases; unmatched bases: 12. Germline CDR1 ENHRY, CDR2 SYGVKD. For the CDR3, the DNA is TGTGCCAGCAGCAACGAAGGGGACAGGGACCAAGAGACCCAGTACTTC. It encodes CASSNEGDRDQETQYF.

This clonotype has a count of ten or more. The CDR3 reads CASSFRQLAGNEQFF. For the CDR3, the DNA is TGTGCCAGCAGCTTCCGACAGCTTGCAGGGAATGAGCAGTTCTTC. This chain uses TRBV5-6 with TRBJ2-1, with a tentative D call TRBD1 (5 bases). In germline, CDR1 is SGHDT, CDR2 YYEEEE. The V gene lost 2 bases and the J gene lost 7 bases, with 16 bases spanning the gap. CDR3 length: 15 residues. The full variable domain, its missing parts supplied by reference TRBV5-6 and TRBJ2-1, is DAGVTQSPTHLIKTRGQQVTLRCSPKSGHDTVSWYQQALGQGPQFIFQYYEEEERQRGNFPDRFSGHQFPNYSSELNVNALLLGDSALYLCASSFRQLAGNEQFFGPGTRLTVL.

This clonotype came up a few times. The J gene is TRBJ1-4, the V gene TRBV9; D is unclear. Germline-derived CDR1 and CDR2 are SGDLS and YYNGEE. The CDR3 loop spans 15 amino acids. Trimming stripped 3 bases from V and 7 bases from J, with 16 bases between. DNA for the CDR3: TGTGCCAGCAGCGCCTCGGCCACCCGGGGTGAAAAACTGTTTTTT. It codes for CASSASATRGEKLFF.

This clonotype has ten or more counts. This chain's CDR3 is CASRRTGTSGLWHF. The DNA of the CDR3 is TGTGCCAGCAGGCGAACCGGGACTAGCGGGCTCTGGCACTTC. J is TRBJ2-7 and V is TRBV21-1; the DNA was not compared with TRBD2, the D call given in the table. TRBV21-1 is reported as a pseudogene. The CDR3 is 14 residues long.

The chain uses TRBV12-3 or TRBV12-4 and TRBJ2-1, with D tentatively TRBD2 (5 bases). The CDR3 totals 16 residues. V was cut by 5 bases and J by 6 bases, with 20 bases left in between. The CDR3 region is CASSPQRKPHCNEQFF. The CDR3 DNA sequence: TGTGCCAGCAGTCCACAGCGGAAGCCCCACTGCAATGAGCAGTTCTTC.

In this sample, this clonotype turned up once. Here the CDR3 reads CASSPSGQYGYTF. The CDR3 DNA sequence: TGTGCCAGCAGCCCTTCCGGGCAGTATGGCTACACCTTC. V usage is TRBV7-8 and J usage is TRBJ1-2; no clear D gene. V lost 5 bases and J lost 5, with 12 bases in between. Per germline, CDR1 SGHVS and CDR2 FQNEAQ. This CDR3 comprises 13 residues.